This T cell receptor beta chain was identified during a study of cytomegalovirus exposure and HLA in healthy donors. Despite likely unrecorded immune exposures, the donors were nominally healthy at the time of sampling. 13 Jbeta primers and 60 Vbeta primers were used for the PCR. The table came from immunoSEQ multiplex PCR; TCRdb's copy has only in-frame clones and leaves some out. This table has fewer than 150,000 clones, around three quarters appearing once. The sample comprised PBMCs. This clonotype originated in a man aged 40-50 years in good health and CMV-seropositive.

For the CDR3, the DNA is TGTGCCATCAGTGAGTCGCCGACATCGATAGCCAAAAACATTCAGTACTTC. It specifies CAISESPTSIAKNIQYF. The chain combines TRBV10-3 with TRBJ2-4; D is unclear. CDR3 length: 17 amino acids. Germline CDR1 ENHRY, CDR2 SYGVKD. V was trimmed by 0 bases and J by 0 bases, leaving 12 bases between them.